These T cell receptor beta chains were read from a single sample in a study of T cells expressing NK-cell markers. Reprocessing the 5' RACE reads, TCRdb reports a single entry for every CDR3 protein and omits DNA. The sample yields about 190,000 distinct CDR3 sequences, of which the top ten take up 20%. The source material was blood T cells: a sorted CD56 or NKG2C T cell subset, CD4+ or CD8+ T cells, or bulk PBMC T cells (not recorded which). These receptors were collected from a man aged 18-75 years in good health. Both conserved end residues are part of each CDR3. Each record gives: J gene, V gene, CDR3 protein.

TRBJ2-6	TRBV19	CASSIVEGAGANVLTF
TRBJ2-7	TRBV29-1	CSVTGGLAGDSYEQYF
TRBJ1-2	TRBV27	CASTLRRFYGYTF
TRBJ1-4	TRBV7-8	CASAQAVEKLFF
TRBJ2-5	TRBV9	CASSAAGLIQETQYF
TRBJ2-1	TRBV10-2	CASSESGDKQFF
TRBJ2-6	TRBV12-3/TRBV12-4	CASSWWEAGANVLTF
TRBJ2-3	TRBV12-5	CASGLDRLAGGTDTQYF
TRBJ2-4	TRBV20-1	CSARDLRLPGDIQYF
TRBJ2-7	TRBV6-5	CASSFYPPGQGGIEQYF